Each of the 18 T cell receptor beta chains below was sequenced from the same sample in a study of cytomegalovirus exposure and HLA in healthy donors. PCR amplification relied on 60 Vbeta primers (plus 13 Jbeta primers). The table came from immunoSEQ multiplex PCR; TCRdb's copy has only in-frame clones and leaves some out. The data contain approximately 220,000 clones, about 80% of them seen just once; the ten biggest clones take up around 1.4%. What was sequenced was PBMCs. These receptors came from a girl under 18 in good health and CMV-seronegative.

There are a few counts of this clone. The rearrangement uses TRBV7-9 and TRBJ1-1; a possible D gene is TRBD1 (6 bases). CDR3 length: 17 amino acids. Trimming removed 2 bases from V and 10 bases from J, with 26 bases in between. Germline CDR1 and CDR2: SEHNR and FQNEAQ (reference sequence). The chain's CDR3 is CASSLRPGHQESARAFF. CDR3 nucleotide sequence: TGTGCCAGCAGCTTACGGCCGGGACATCAAGAGAGCGCAAGAGCTTTCTTT.

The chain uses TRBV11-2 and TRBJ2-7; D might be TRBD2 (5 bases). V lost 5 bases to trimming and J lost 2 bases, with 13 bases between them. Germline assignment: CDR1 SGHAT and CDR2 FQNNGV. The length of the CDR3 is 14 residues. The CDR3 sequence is CASSPGSGPYEQYF. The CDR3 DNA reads TGTGCCAGCAGCCCCGGCAGCGGTCCCTACGAGCAGTACTTC.

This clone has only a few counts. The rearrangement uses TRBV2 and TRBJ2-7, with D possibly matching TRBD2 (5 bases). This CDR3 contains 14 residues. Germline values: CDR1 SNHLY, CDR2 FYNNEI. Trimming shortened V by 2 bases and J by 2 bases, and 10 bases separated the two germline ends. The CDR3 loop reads CASSESGRAYEQYF. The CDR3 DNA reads TGTGCCAGCAGTGAAAGCGGCAGAGCCTACGAGCAGTACTTC.

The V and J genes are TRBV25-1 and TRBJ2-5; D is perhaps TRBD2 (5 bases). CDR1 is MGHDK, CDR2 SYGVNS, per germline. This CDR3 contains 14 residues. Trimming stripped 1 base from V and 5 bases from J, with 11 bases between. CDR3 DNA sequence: TGTGCCAGCAGTGAATTTAAGGGCGGGGAGACCCAGTACTTC. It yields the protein CASSEFKGGETQYF. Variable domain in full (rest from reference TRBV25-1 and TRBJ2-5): EADIYQTPRYLVIGTGKKITLECSQTMGHDKMYWYQQDPGMELHLIHYSYGVNSTEKGDLSSESTVSRIRTEHFPLTLESARPSHTSQYLCASSEFKGGETQYFGPGTRLLVL.

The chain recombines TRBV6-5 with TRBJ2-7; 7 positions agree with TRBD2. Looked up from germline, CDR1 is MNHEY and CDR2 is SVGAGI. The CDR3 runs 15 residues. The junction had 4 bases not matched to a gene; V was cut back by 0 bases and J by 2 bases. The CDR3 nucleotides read TGTGCCAGCAGTTACTCCGGGACTATACCCTACGAGCAGTACTTC. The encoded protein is CASSYSGTIPYEQYF.

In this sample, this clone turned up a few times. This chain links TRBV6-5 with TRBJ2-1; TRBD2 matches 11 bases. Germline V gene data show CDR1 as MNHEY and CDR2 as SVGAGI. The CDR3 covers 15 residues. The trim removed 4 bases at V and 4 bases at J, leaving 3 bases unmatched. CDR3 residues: CASSFRTSGYNEQFF. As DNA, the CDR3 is TGTGCCAGCAGTTTTCGGACTAGCGGGTACAATGAGCAGTTCTTC.

CDR3 DNA: TGTGCCAGCGTCGAACAGGGGATCAACTATGGCTACACCTTC. As protein: CASVEQGINYGYTF. The chain uses TRBV2 and TRBJ1-2; 7 bases match TRBD1. Per the germline V gene, CDR1 is SNHLY and CDR2 is FYNNEI. CDR3 length: 14 amino acids. V dropped 8 bases and J dropped 2; count of bases not matched to a gene: 8.

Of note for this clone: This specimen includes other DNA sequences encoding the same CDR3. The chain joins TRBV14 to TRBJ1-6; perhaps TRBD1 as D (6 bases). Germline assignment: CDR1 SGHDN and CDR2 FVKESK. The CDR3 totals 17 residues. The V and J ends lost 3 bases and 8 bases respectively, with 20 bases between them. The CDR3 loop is CASSHYPLRGTDSPLHF. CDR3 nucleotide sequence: TGTGCCAGCAGCCATTACCCGCTCAGGGGTACCGATTCACCCCTCCACTTT.

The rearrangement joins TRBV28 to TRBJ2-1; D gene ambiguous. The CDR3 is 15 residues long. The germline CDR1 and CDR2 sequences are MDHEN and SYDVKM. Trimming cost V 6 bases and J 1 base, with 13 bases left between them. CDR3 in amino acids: CASSPLIKSYNEQFF. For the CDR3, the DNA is TGTGCCAGCAGCCCCCTAATTAAATCCTACAATGAGCAGTTCTTC.

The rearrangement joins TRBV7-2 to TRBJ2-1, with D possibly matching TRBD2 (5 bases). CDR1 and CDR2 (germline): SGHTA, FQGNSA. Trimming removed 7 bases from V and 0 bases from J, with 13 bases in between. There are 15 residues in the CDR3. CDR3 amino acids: CASIFGESSYNEQFF. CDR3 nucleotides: TGTGCCAGCATCTTCGGGGAGAGCTCCTACAATGAGCAGTTCTTC.

The CDR3 coding sequence is TGTGCCAGCAGTCCGCTCTGGGGACTAGCGGGAGAGAGCTACAATGAGCAGTTCTTC. This encodes CASSPLWGLAGESYNEQFF. This chain uses TRBV28 with TRBJ2-1, with 14 bases aligning to TRBD2. V lost 5 bases and J lost 3; bases outside the gene matches: 12. CDR1 and CDR2 (germline): MDHEN, SYDVKM. The CDR3 extends over 19 amino acids.

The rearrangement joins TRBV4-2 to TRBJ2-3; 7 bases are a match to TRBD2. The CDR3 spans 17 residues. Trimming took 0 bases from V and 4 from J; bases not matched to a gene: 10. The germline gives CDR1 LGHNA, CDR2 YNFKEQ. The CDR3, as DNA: TGTGCCAGCAGCCAAGAATCCGCGGGAGCTTACGCAGATACGCAGTATTTT. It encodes CASSQESAGAYADTQYF.

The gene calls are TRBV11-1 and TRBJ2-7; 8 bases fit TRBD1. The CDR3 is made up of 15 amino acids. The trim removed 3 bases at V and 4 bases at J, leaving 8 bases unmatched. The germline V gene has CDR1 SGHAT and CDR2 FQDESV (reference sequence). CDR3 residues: CASSFETGVGYEQYF. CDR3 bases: TGTGCCAGCAGCTTCGAGACAGGGGTCGGGTACGAGCAGTACTTC.

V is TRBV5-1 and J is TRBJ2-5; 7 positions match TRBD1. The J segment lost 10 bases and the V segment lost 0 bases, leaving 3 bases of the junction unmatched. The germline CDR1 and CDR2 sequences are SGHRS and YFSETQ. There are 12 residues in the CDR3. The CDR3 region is CASSLEGGHQYF. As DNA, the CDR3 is TGCGCCAGCAGCTTGGAAGGGGGCCACCAGTACTTC.

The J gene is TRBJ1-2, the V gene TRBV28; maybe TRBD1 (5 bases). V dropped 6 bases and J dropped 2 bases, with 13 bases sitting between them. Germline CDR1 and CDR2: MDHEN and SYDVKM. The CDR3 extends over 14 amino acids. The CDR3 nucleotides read TGTGCCAGCAGCTACGGCCAGGGAAACTATGGCTACACCTTC. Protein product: CASSYGQGNYGYTF.

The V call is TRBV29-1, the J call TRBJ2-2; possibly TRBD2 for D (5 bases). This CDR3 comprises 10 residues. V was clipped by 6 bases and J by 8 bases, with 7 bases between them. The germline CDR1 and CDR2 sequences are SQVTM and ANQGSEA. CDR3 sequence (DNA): TGCAGCGTGCGGACTGGGGAGCTGTTTTTT. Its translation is CSVRTGELFF.

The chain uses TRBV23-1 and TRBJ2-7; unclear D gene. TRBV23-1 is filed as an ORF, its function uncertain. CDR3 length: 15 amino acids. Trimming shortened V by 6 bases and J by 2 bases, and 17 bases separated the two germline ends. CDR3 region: CASSHEAPRAYEQYF. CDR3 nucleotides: TGCGCCAGCAGCCACGAAGCCCCCCGGGCCTACGAGCAGTACTTC.

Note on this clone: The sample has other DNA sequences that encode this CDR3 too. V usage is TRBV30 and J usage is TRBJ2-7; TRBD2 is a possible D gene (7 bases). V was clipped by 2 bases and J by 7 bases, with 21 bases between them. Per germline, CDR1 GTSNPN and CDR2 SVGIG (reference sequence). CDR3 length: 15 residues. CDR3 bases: TGTGCCTGGAGTAAGGGGGGGCCCCTTTCGTGGGAGCAGTACTTC. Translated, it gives CAWSKGGPLSWEQYF. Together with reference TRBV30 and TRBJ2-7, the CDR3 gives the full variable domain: SQTIHQWPATLVQPVGSPLSLECTVEGTSNPNLYWYRQAAGRGLQLLFYSVGIGQISSEVPQNLSASRPQDRQFILSSKKLLLSDSGFYLCAWSKGGPLSWEQYFGPGTRLTVT.